This T cell receptor (beta chain) came from a study of technical replicates of blood from a few donors. The CDR3 covers 20 residues. From germline, CDR1 is SGHRS and CDR2 YFSETQ. Trimming took 6 bases from V and 2 from J; bases not matched to a gene: 19. The assay was immunoSEQ multiplex PCR, and TCRdb's table has in-frame clones only and misses some. The sample lists roughly 15,000 clones, around 86% occurring once. This clone was counted once. Sequencing was done on a sample of PBMCs. The chain recombines TRBV5-1 with TRBJ2-1, with 11 bases that match TRBD2. The TCR originated in a human donor in good health. In nucleotides, the CDR3 is TGCGCCAGCAACGAAGGCGGGACTAGCGGAACCACGCGGGCCTACAATGAGCAGTTCTTC. It is translated as CASNEGGTSGTTRAYNEQFF. The complete variable domain, with remaining parts taken from reference TRBV5-1 and TRBJ2-1, reads KAGVTQTPRYLIKTRGQQVTLSCSPISGHRSVSWYQQTPGQGLQFLFEYFSETQRNKGNFPGRFSGRQFSNSRSEMNVSTLELGDSALYLCASNEGGTSGTTRAYNEQFFGPGTRLTVL.